This TCR beta chain was captured by sequencing in a study of cytomegalovirus exposure and HLA in healthy donors. Germline CDR1 and CDR2: SGHNT and YYREEE (reference sequence). The ends lost 4 bases at V and 1 base at J; junction bases unmatched: 11. This CDR3 region has 17 residues. In the PCR, 60 Vbeta and 13 Jbeta primers were used. Clones were sequenced by immunoSEQ multiplex PCR, and TCRdb holds only the in-frame ones, with some missing. Of under 150,000 clones listed, 75% to 85% are singletons. Points on this clone: Its specificity is unknown.

Study-level findings and limits: The analysis excluded some indistinguishable V segments, including TRBV6-2 and TRBV6-3. Many donors shared some public TCRs, even though most TCR sequences were rare.

The receptor comes from a woman in her 40s in good health and CMV-seropositive. The chain is built from TRBV5-4 and TRBJ2-3, with TRBD2 matching 8 bases. Input material: PBMCs. The CDR3 loop is CASSEVIGGAGTDTQYF. As DNA, the CDR3 is TGTGCCAGCAGCGAAGTAATCGGGGGGGCCGGCACAGATACGCAGTATTTT. Full variable domain (missing parts from reference TRBV5-4 and TRBJ2-3): ETGVTQSPTHLIKTRGQQVTLRCSSQSGHNTVSWYQQALGQGPQFIFQYYREEENGRGNFPPRFSGLQFPNYSSELNVNALELDDSALYLCASSEVIGGAGTDTQYFGPGTRLTVL.